This TCR beta chain was obtained from a study of CD8 T cells in ankylosing spondylitis. One entry per CDR3 protein results from TCRdb running MiXCR on the 5' RACE reads. Among 300,000 to 400,000 distinct CDR3 sequences listed, 20% to 25% were seen once. V gave up 4 bases and J gave up 1 base; unmatched junction bases: 5. The CDR3 consists of 15 residues. CDR1 is SGHRS and CDR2 is YFSETQ in the germline V gene. In this sample, this clonotype turned up a few times. Its antigen remains unidentified. Notes on the study in general: Reports say disease-linked clones showed up significantly more in matched ankylosing spondylitis synovial fluid. Prior work had noted some motif variants in reactive arthritis blood and synovial fluid. A TCR beta motif of fewer than 10 highly homologous variants seemed to mark ankylosing spondylitis blood.

The sequence came from a male donor with ankylosing spondylitis. Sequencing was performed on blood, either unsorted or a sorted T cell fraction (not recorded which). The V call is TRBV5-1, the J call TRBJ2-5; TRBD1 agrees at 9 bases. The CDR3 is CASSGTGIAQETQYF. In DNA form, the CDR3 reads TGCGCCAGCAGCGGGACAGGGATTGCCCAAGAGACCCAGTACTTC.